This TCR beta chain was observed in a study of Ad26.COV2.S vaccination and SARS-CoV-2 variants. Overall study: Ad26.COV2.S was injected intramuscularly once or twice, 56 days apart.

This table comes from immunoSEQ multiplex PCR, and its TCRdb copy is limited to in-frame clones, with some not included. The sample has approximately 480,000 clones; around 85% are singletons. The treatment is: 15 to 20 received Ad26.COV2.S at low or high dose, single or two shots; 5 received placebo; per-sample allocation not given. Samples came from day 63 after the first vaccine or placebo injection. The sample came from a Boston adult aged 18-55 years. SARS-CoV-2 spike from the Wuhan strain was encoded by the vaccine, an Ad26 vector. The V gene lost 6 bases and the J gene lost 0 bases, with 12 bases spanning the gap. Germline assignment: CDR1 LNHDA and CDR2 SQIVND (reference sequence). CDR3 length: 16 amino acids.

Here the sequenced sample was peripheral blood, taken in a trial of Ad26.COV2.S vaccine versus placebo. The chain employs TRBV19 and TRBJ2-6; possible D gene TRBD1, 6 bases. The TCR was taken from a person aged 18 to 65 who received the Ad26.COV2.S COVID-19 vaccine or a placebo. CDR3 in amino acids: CASRWTVGSGANVLTF. In DNA form, the CDR3 reads TGTGCCAGTAGATGGACAGTAGGCTCTGGGGCCAACGTCCTGACTTTC.